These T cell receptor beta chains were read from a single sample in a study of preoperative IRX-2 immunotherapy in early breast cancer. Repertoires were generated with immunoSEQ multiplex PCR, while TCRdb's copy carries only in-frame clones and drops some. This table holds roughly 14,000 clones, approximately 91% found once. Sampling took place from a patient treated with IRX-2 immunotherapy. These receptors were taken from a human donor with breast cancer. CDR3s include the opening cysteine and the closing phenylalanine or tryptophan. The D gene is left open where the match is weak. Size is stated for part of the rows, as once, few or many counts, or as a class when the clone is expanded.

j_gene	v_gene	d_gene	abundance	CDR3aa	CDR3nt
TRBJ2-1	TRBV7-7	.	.	CASSSGPRSNEQFF	TGTGCTAGCAGCTCGGGACCCAGGAGCAATGAGCAGTTCTTC
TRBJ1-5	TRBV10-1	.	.	CAGEDRINQPQHF	TGCGCCGGAGAGGACAGAATTAATCAGCCCCAGCATTTT
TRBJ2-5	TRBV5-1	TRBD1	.	CASSTGQGEQETQYF	TGCGCCAGCAGCACAGGACAGGGGGAACAAGAGACCCAGTACTTC
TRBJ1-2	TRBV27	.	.	CASSLLGSNYGYTF	TGTGCCAGCAGTTTATTGGGCAGTAACTATGGCTACACCTTC
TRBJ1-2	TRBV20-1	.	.	CSALPVDHTF	TGCAGTGCCCTCCCGGTAGACCACACCTTC
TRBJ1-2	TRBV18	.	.	CASSPERAGNYGYTF	TGTGCCAGCTCACCAGAAAGGGCAGGGAACTATGGCTACACCTTC
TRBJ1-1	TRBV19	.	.	CASSIGGVGEAFF	TGTGCCAGTAGTATTGGAGGGGTAGGGGAGGCTTTCTTT
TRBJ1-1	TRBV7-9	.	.	CASSLERNTEAFF	TGTGCCAGCAGCTTAGAACGTAACACTGAAGCTTTCTTT
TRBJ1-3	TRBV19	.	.	CATRGQGISNTIYF	TGTGCCACCAGAGGCCAGGGGATTTCGAACACCATATATTTT
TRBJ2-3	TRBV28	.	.	CASSFRDSSTDTQYF	TGTGCCAGCAGTTTCCGGGACTCCTCCACAGATACGCAGTATTTT
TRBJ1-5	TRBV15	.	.	CATAVRLQDGQPQHF	TGTGCCACCGCCGTAAGACTCCAAGATGGTCAGCCCCAGCATTTT
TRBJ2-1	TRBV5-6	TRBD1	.	CASSFGQGYNEQFF	TGTGCCAGCAGCTTTGGACAGGGGTACAATGAGCAGTTCTTC
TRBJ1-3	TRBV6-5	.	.	CASSYSINTGNTIYF	TGTGCCAGCAGTTACTCGATTAACACTGGAAACACCATATATTTT
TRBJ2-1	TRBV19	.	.	CASSIKGGLGNEQFF	TGTGCCAGTAGTATAAAGGGGGGCTTAGGCAATGAGCAGTTCTTC
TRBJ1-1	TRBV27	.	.	CASSWRGHTEAFF	TGTGCCAGCTCCTGGAGGGGTCACACTGAAGCTTTCTTT
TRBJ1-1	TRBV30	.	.	CAWSVWGGNTEAFF	TGTGCCTGGAGTGTATGGGGCGGGAACACTGAAGCTTTCTTT
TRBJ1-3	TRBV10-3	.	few	CAISQEVRNTIYF	TGTGCCATCAGCCAGGAAGTCAGAAACACCATATATTTT
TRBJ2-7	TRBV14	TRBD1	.	CASSSDRGLYEQYF	TGTGCCAGCAGCTCGGACAGGGGGCTGTACGAGCAGTACTTC
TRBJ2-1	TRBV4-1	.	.	CASSRPGSGKNEQFF	TGCGCCAGCAGCCGGCCCGGTTCGGGGAAAAATGAGCAGTTCTTC
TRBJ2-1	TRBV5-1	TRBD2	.	CASSLVAGTNNEQFF	TGCGCCAGCAGCTTGGTAGCGGGAACAAACAATGAGCAGTTCTTC
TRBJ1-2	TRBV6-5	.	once	CASSYGARGWDYTF	TGTGCCAGCAGTTACGGGGCCAGGGGCTGGGACTACACCTTC
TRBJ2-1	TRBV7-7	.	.	CASSPETGHNEQFF	TGTGCCAGCAGCCCCGAGACAGGCCACAATGAGCAGTTCTTC
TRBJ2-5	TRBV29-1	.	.	CSVGVQDQETQYF	TGCAGCGTTGGAGTTCAGGACCAAGAGACCCAGTACTTC
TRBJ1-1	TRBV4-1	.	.	CASRMSGLELNTEAFF	TGCGCCAGCAGGATGAGCGGATTGGAGCTGAACACTGAAGCTTTCTTT
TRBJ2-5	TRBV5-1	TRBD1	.	CASSLETGLPQETQYF	TGCGCCAGCAGCTTGGAGACAGGGCTCCCTCAAGAGACCCAGTACTTC
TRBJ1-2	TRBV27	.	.	CASSSRAANYGYTF	TGTGCCAGCAGTTCGAGGGCAGCTAACTATGGCTACACCTTC
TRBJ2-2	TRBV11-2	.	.	CASRLRRATGELFF	TGTGCCAGCAGACTGAGGAGGGCAACCGGGGAGCTGTTTTTT
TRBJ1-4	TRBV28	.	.	CASSSKTETVTNEKLFF	TGTGCCAGCAGCTCTAAGACAGAGACTGTAACTAATGAAAAACTGTTTTTT
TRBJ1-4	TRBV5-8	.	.	CASSLRGRGNEKLFF	TGTGCCAGCAGCCTCCGGGGACGGGGGAATGAAAAACTGTTTTTT
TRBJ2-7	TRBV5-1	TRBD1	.	CASSSGTGGREQYF	TGCGCCAGCAGCTCCGGGACAGGCGGTAGAGAGCAGTACTTC
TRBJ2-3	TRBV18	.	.	CASSPLSSTDTQYF	TGTGCCAGCTCACCACTGAGTTCCACAGATACGCAGTATTTT
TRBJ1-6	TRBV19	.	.	CASASDNSPLHF	TGTGCCAGCGCCTCGGACAATTCACCCCTCCACTTT
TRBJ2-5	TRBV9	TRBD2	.	CASSAPQGLAGETQYF	TGTGCCAGCAGCGCCCCCCAGGGACTAGCGGGAGAGACCCAGTACTTC
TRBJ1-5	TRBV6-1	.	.	CASRETDQPQHF	TGTGCCAGCAGGGAGACAGATCAGCCCCAGCATTTT
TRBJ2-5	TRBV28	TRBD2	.	CASSLLGGGPRGETQYF	TGTGCCAGCAGTTTATTGGGCGGGGGTCCAAGGGGAGAGACCCAGTACTTC
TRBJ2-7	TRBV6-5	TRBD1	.	CASSYSRAGGIDEQYF	TGTGCCAGCAGTTACTCGAGGGCAGGGGGCATAGACGAGCAGTACTTC
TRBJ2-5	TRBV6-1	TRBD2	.	CASTLAGTLETQYF	TGTGCCAGCACCCTAGCGGGGACACTAGAGACCCAGTACTTC
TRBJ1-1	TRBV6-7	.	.	CASRGRVNTEAFF	TGTGCCAGCAGGGGACGGGTGAACACTGAAGCTTTCTTT
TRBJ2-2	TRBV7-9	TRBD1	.	CASSLGQGAMNTGELFF	TGTGCCAGCAGCCTAGGACAGGGGGCAATGAACACCGGGGAGCTGTTTTTT
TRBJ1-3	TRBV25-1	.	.	CASSEYSQGTGWGNTIYF	TGTGCCAGCAGTGAATATTCCCAGGGAACGGGTTGGGGAAACACCATATATTTT
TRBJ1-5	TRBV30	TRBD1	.	CAWSAGTGNQPQHF	TGTGCCTGGAGTGCCGGGACAGGGAACCAGCCCCAGCATTTT
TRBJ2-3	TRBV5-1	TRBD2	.	CASSLVNSGGTTDTQYF	TGCGCCAGCAGCTTGGTAAATAGCGGGGGGACTACAGATACGCAGTATTTT
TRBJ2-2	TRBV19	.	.	CASSTGGELFF	TGTGCCAGTAGTACAGGAGGGGAGCTGTTTTTT
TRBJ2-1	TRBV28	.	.	CASRKIGVNEQFF	TGTGCCAGCAGAAAGATCGGGGTAAATGAGCAGTTCTTC
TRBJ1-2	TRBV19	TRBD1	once	CASSEGQGIYGYTF	TGTGCCAGTAGTGAAGGACAGGGCATCTATGGCTACACCTTC
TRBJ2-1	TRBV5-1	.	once	CASTNLGGSSYNEQFF	TGCGCCAGCACCAACCTCGGTGGGAGCTCCTACAATGAGCAGTTCTTC
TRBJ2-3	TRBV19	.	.	CASSSRPSTDTQYF	TGTGCCAGTAGTTCAAGACCCAGCACAGATACGCAGTATTTT
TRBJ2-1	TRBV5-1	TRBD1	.	CASSWGSGGRYNEQFF	TGCGCCAGCAGCTGGGGATCAGGGGGCAGGTACAATGAGCAGTTCTTC
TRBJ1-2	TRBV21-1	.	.	CASSPRRGNYGYTF	TGTGCCAGCAGTCCACGACGGGGTAACTATGGCTACACCTTC
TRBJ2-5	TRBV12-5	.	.	CASGFGQGRETQYF	TGTGCTAGTGGTTTTGGCCAGGGGCGGGAGACCCAGTACTTC
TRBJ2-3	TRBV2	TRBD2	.	CASSSTGTATSGGITDTQYF	TGTGCCAGCAGTTCCACCGGGACAGCGACTAGCGGGGGGATCACAGATACGCAGTATTTT
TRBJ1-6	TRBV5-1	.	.	CASSLGSGQGNSPLHF	TGCGCCAGCAGCTTGGGGTCAGGTCAAGGCAATTCACCCCTCCACTTT
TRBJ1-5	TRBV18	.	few	CASSRGSAQPQHF	TGTGCCAGCTCACGCGGGTCCGCCCAGCCCCAGCATTTT
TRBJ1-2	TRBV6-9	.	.	CASSSGQSVYGYTF	TGTGCCAGCAGTTCCGGACAGTCGGTCTATGGCTACACCTTC
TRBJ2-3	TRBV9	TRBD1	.	CASSVRQGVSTDTQYF	TGTGCCAGCAGCGTTAGACAGGGAGTAAGCACAGATACGCAGTATTTT
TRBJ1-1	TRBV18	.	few	CASSLLAEAFF	TGTGCCAGCTCACTCCTTGCTGAAGCTTTCTTT
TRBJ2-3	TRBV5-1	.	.	CASSLVGTSTDTQYF	TGCGCCAGCAGCTTGGTGGGCACCAGCACAGATACGCAGTATTTT
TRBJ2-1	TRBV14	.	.	CASSQDLTNEQFF	TGTGCCAGCAGCCAAGATCTCACGAATGAGCAGTTCTTC
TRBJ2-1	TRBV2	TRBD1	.	CASKRDRASYNEQFF	TGTGCCAGCAAGAGGGACAGGGCGAGTTACAATGAGCAGTTCTTC